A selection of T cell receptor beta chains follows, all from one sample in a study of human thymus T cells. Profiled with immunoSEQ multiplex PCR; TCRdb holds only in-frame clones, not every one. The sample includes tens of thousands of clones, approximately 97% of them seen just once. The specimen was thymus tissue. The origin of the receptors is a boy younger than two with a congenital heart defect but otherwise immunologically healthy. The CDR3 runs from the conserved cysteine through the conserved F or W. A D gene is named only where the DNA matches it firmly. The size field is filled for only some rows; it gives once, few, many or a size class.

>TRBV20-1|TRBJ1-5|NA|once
TGCAGTGCACGCGTAGATCAGCCCCAGCATTTT
CSARVDQPQHF
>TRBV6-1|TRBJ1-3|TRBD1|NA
TGTGCCAGCAGCCAGGGACAGTCCTCTGGAAACACCATATATTTT
CASSQGQSSGNTIYF
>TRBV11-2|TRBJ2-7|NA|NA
TGTGCCAGCAGCTTACAGCCGTGGCAGAGCTCCTACGAGCAGTACTTC
CASSLQPWQSSYEQYF
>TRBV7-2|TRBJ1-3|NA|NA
TGTGCCAGCAGCTTAGTGGTGGGGAGCCTCTCTGGAAACACCATATATTTT
CASSLVVGSLSGNTIYF
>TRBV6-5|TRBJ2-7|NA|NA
TGTGCCAGCAGTTACCCCGCGGAGGGAAGGGACGAGCAGTACTTC
CASSYPAEGRDEQYF
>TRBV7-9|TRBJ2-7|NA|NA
TGTGCCAGCAGCCTGCCGGGACATACGGAGTACGAGCAGTACTTC
CASSLPGHTEYEQYF
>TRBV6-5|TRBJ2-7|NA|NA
TGTGCCAGCAGTTGTCGGGCAGGCGAGCAGTACTTC
CASSCRAGEQYF
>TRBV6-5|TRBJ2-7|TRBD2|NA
TGTGCCAGCCGTAAGCGGGGGCCTCGATCCTACGAGCAGTACTTC
CASRKRGPRSYEQYF
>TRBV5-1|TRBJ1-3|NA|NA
TGCGCCAGCAGCTTGGAGCGGGTCTCTGGAAACACCATATATTTT
CASSLERVSGNTIYF
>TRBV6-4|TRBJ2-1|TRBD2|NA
TGTGCCAGCAGTGAGGGACTAGCGGGGAATGAGCAGTTCTTC
CASSEGLAGNEQFF
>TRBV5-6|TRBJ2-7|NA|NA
TGTGCCAGCAGCTTGGTTTCGAATGGGACGGGAACCCACTACGAGCAGTACTTC
CASSLVSNGTGTHYEQYF
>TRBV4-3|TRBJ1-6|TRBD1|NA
TGCGCCAGCAGCCTAATACAGGGGGTAAATAATTCACCCCTCCACTTT
CASSLIQGVNNSPLHF
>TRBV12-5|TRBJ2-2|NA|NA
TGTGCTAGTGCCCTAAAAATAAACACCGGGGAGCTGTTTTTT
CASALKINTGELFF
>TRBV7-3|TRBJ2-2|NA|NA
TGTGCCAGCAGCTCCGGAGGCGGCGGGGAGCTGTTTTTT
CASSSGGGGELFF
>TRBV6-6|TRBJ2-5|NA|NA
TGTGCCAGCACTAAACACTTCCAAGAGACCCAGTACTTC
CASTKHFQETQYF
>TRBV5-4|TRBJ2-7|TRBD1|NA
TGTGCCAGCTCCCCGAACCGGGACAGCAATTACTACGAGCAGTACTTC
CASSPNRDSNYYEQYF
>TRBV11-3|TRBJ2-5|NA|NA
TGTGCCAGCAGCTTAAAAACGGCGGAGACCCAGTACTTC
CASSLKTAETQYF
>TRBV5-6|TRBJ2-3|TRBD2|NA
TGTGCCAGCAGCTTGAACTCGGGACTAGCGGGAGGTGAAGCAGATACGCAGTATTTT
CASSLNSGLAGGEADTQYF
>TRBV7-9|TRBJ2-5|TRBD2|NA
TGTGCCAGCAGCCCCCGGGCTAGCGGGGGGGCTGGGGAGACCCAGTACTTC
CASSPRASGGAGETQYF
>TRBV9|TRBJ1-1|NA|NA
TGTGCCAGCGGGGACACTGAAGCTTTCTTT
CASGDTEAFF
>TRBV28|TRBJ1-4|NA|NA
TGTGCCAGCAGTCCCCCTGGGGCTAATGAAAAACTGTTTTTT
CASSPPGANEKLFF
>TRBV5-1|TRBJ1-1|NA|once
TGCGCCAGCAGCACTCACACACCCGTCACTGAAGCTTTCTTT
CASSTHTPVTEAFF
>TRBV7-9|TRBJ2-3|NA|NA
TGTGCCACGTCAGGAACGATGACAGATACGCAGTATTTT
CATSGTMTDTQYF
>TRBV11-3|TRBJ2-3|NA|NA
TGTGCCAGCAGCTTATCCCCCCCAAGGAGGGAACACGGCACAGATACGCAGTATTTT
CASSLSPPRREHGTDTQYF
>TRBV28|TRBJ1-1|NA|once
TGTGCCAGCAGTTTATCTGGTCTGAACACTGAAGCTTTCTTT
CASSLSGLNTEAFF
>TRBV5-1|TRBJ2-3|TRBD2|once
TGCGCCAGCAGCCCGCGACTAGCGGGAGCCACAGATACGCAGTATTTT
CASSPRLAGATDTQYF
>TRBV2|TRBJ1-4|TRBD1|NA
TGTGCCAGCAGTGAAGCGGGAGGGACAGGGAACGAAAAACTGTTTTTT
CASSEAGGTGNEKLFF
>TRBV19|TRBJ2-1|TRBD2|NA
TGTGCCAGTAGGGTGAGCGGGAGGTCTGGGTCCTACAATGAGCAGTTCTTC
CASRVSGRSGSYNEQFF
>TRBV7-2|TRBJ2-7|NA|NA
TGTGCCAGCAGCTTATCTTCCTCACCCCATACTTCTCTCGAGCAGTACTTC
CASSLSSSPHTSLEQYF
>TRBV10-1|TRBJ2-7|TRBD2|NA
TGCGCCAGCAGTAGCGGGAGGGGGCCTTTTTCAAGAGAGCAGTACTTC
CASSSGRGPFSREQYF
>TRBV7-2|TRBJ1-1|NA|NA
TGTGCCAGCAGCTTGGGTCGGTACACTGAAGCTTTCTTT
CASSLGRYTEAFF
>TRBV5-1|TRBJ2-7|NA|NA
TGCGCCAGCAGCTTACACCCTTTTCTTAGCCACGAGCAGTACTTC
CASSLHPFLSHEQYF
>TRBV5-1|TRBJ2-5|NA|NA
TGCGCCAGCAGCTCCCGGCAGGGCGGTGTTAGGGAAGAGACCCAGTACTTC
CASSSRQGGVREETQYF
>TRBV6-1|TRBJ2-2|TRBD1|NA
TGTGCCAGCAGCGACAGGGCGATCGAGGCCGGGGAGCTGTTTTTT
CASSDRAIEAGELFF
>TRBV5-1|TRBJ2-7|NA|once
TGCGCCAGCAGCTGGACAGCATCCCTAGGTGGGCAGTACTTC
CASSWTASLGGQYF
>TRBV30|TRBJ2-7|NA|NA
TGTGCCTGGAGCGACAACCCCTACGAGCAGTACTTC
CAWSDNPYEQYF
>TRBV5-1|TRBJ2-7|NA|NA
TGCGCCAGCAGCTTGATGGGGGAGGAAGACGAGCAGTACTTC
CASSLMGEEDEQYF
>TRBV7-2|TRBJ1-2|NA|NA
TGTGCCAGCAGCCAAACCCACAGGGAAATGTTTGGCTACACCTTC
CASSQTHREMFGYTF
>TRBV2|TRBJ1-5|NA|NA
TGTGCCAGCAGTGAAAAGTTCTGGGTGAATCAGCCCCAGCATTTT
CASSEKFWVNQPQHF
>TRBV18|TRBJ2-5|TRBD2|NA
TGTGCCAGCTCAGCCAAGCTAGCGGGAGAACAAGAGACCCAGTACTTC
CASSAKLAGEQETQYF
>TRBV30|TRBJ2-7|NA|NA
TGTGCCTGGAGTGTAGATGGGATAAGGGCCTACGAGCAGTACTTC
CAWSVDGIRAYEQYF